This record covers a single TCR beta chain. This clone has only one observation. Its antigen specificity is not known. Per-base qualities were not stored, and no clone one base away is much larger. Participants in the prospective study were enrolled through a virtual design, were aged roughly 18 to 95 years, and lived in 24 United States geographic areas. In the prospective study, cohorts were assigned on the basis of participant-reported clinical history obtained from a screening survey and a study questionnaire. Recovered participants in ImmuneRACE Cohort 3 were defined by two consecutive negative NP/OP PCR tests, clearance by a healthcare professional, or resolution of symptoms. Each participant in the prospective study had whole blood, serum and a nasopharyngeal or oropharyngeal swab collected by mobile phlebotomists. Over a roughly 2-month period, participants in the prospective study had the option of providing additional blood draws and questionnaires. Prospective study blood samples were shipped either frozen or at room temperature before DNA extraction.

This specimen comes from a study of blood T cell repertoires in COVID-19 (TCRdb year 2020). Background for the entire study: The collaborator samples originated in the United States, Italy and Spain and spanned the acute and convalescent phases of COVID-19. The dataset comprised deeply sampled blood TCRbeta repertoires from subjects exposed to, actively infected with, or recovered from COVID-19. A de-identified subject ID, COVID-19 status, age in years and sex were almost always included in the sample metadata. The prospective study material was composed of cDNA or gDNA derived from T cells, B-cell-depleted T cells, or PBMCs. HLA class I and class II types, where available, came from metadata supplied by the sample provider rather than from assay-based typing. The repertoires were made available in a free public database intended to serve as a resource for research on the immune response to SARS-CoV-2. The samples were drawn from the first 160 participants of the ongoing ImmuneRACE study and from under 1,500 subjects provided by 6 global collaborators. General study outcomes and caveats: How much clinical and demographic metadata was included differed by source and by participant, and the metadata was provided uncurated.

V drops 3 bases and J drops 7 bases, leaving 11 bases in between. Including the terminal cysteine and phenylalanine, the CDR3 comprises 13 residues. The only DNA kept is the CDR3, 39 bases in frame from the first base. Reading the germline V gene gives CDR1 KGHDR and CDR2 SFDVKD. TCRbeta CDR3 regions were amplified from genomic DNA using the immunoSEQ Assay, a bias-controlled multiplex PCR. The original pipeline was this. The number of nucleated cells in each sample was estimated by amplification of reference gene primers within the assay. To quantify the absolute abundance of each unique TCRbeta CDR3 rearrangement, sequence reads were collapsed and filtered. For each sample, productive Simpson clonality was calculated as the square root of Simpson's diversity index across productive rearrangements. TCRdb stores this immuneACCESS table with in-frame sequences only. Part of the clones is absent; in the studies checked, under half of the shortfall reflects unresolved V genes, and no reason is known for the rest. V, J and clone size were drawn from that table, and D and trimming were deduced from the DNA. This sample gives 320,000 or so clones in total; under 90% of them show up just once. Of the sample, 5% to 5.5% falls within the top ten clones.

The receptor was derived from a man in his sixties who had recovered from COVID-19. Sequencing input: PBMCs or T cells enriched from blood (not recorded which). The rearranged segments are TRBV24-1 and TRBJ1-2; the D gene identity is not certain. In nucleotide form, the sequence is TGTGCCACCAGTGATCAAAGACTTGCTGGCTACACCTTC. This yields the protein CATSDQRLAGYTF.